What follows is one TCR beta chain and its context. V shed 2 bases and J 4 bases; nucleotides not matched to a gene: 6. This CDR3 comprises 14 residues. Looked up from germline, CDR1 is SQVTM and CDR2 is ANQGSEA. Some clones are missing from TCRdb's copy, which holds only in-frame ones; the method was immunoSEQ multiplex PCR. The repertoire holds roughly 200,000 clones, 80% to 90% seen once, with about 1% in the top ten. The sample comes from a study of blood T cell repertoires in COVID-19. The clonotype originates from a woman aged 18-29 years who had recovered from COVID-19. Material for sequencing was peripheral blood. V and J are TRBV29-1 and TRBJ1-2; 8 bases fit TRBD1. In nucleotides, the CDR3 is TGCAGCGTTGAACCCCAGGGGGCGGGCTATGGCTACACCTTC. It encodes CSVEPQGAGYGYTF. Complete variable domain (other parts from reference TRBV29-1 and TRBJ1-2): SAVISQKPSRDICQRGTSLTIQCQVDSQVTMMFWYRQQPGQSLTLIATANQGSEATYESGFVIDKFPISRPNLTFSTLTVSNMSPEDSSIYLCSVEPQGAGYGYTFGSGTRLTVV.